A single sample is the source of the 19 T cell receptor beta chains below, sequenced in a study of shared clonotypes between healthy human individuals. Using immunoSEQ multiplex PCR, the repertoire was profiled, and TCRdb retains in-frame clones only, with some absent. The top ten hold around 0.38% of the sample, which has some 2,500,000 clones, less than 95% seen once. Specimen: naive CD4+ T cells from PBMCs. The subset denotes: CD45RA+ positively selected. The receptors were sampled from a man aged 18 to 30 in good health. Some clones in this sample may be carry-over from other donors' samples.

This clone has more than one count but fewer than ten. The chain links TRBV29-1 to TRBJ1-1; D gene ambiguous. There are 14 residues in the CDR3. CDR1 and CDR2 (germline): SQVTM, ANQGSEA. V shed 6 bases and J shed 1 base, with 15 bases lying between them. The CDR3 reads CSVSLQSPNTEAFF. CDR3 bases: TGCAGCGTAAGCCTACAGAGTCCGAACACTGAAGCTTTCTTT.

This clone was observed a single time. V gene TRBV6-1 combines with J gene TRBJ2-5, with D uncertain. The CDR3 is 12 residues long. Germline assignment: CDR1 MNHNS and CDR2 SASEGT. Trimming pared 6 bases from V and 7 bases from J, leaving 12 bases between. The CDR3 coding sequence is TGTGCCAGCAGGCAACAGCCTGGGACCCAGTACTTC. Translation gives CASRQQPGTQYF.

This chain links TRBV11-2 with TRBJ1-5; D perhaps matches TRBD1 (5 bases). Deletions cut 2 bases from V and 5 bases from J, with 16 bases between. CDR3 length: 16 amino acids. Germline CDR1 and CDR2: SGHAT and FQNNGV. The CDR3 sequence: CASSLSGWGGDQPQHF. The CDR3 nucleotides are TGTGCCAGCAGCTTAAGTGGCTGGGGAGGGGATCAGCCCCAGCATTTT.

This chain connects TRBV2 to TRBJ2-7; TRBD1 aligns across 7 bases. The germline gives CDR1 SNHLY, CDR2 FYNNEI. The CDR3 is 12 amino acids. The J segment lost 6 bases and the V segment lost 5 bases, leaving 4 bases of the junction unmatched. This chain's CDR3 is CASSKGAAEQYF. The DNA for the CDR3 is TGTGCCAGCAGTAAGGGGGCCGCCGAGCAGTACTTC.

The genes are TRBV5-8 and TRBJ2-4; possible D gene TRBD1, 5 bases. The CDR3 is 15 residues long. The germline V gene encodes CDR1 SGHTS and CDR2 YDEGEE. The V gene lost 3 bases and the J gene lost 5 bases, with 15 bases spanning the gap. The CDR3: CASSSGQGWENIQYF. As DNA, the CDR3 is TGTGCCAGCAGCTCAGGACAAGGGTGGGAAAACATTCAGTACTTC.

This chain links TRBV28 with TRBJ1-2; D possibly corresponds to TRBD1 (6 bases). With 3 bases removed from V and 8 bases from J, the gap between germline ends came to 25 bases. CDR1 MDHEN and CDR2 SYDVKM come from the germline V gene. The CDR3 contains 17 residues. The CDR3 sequence: CASSFAFTGGRGFGYTF. CDR3 nucleotides: TGTGCCAGCAGTTTCGCATTCACCGGGGGCCGGGGTTTCGGCTACACCTTC.

V gene TRBV5-1 combines with J gene TRBJ2-1; 12 positions match TRBD2. CDR3 length: 17 amino acids. Germline CDR1 reads SGHRS; CDR2 reads YFSETQ. The ends lost 4 bases at V and 6 bases at J; junction bases unmatched: 11. CDR3 loop: CASSLTATSGGANEQFF. CDR3 DNA: TGCGCCAGCAGCCTAACCGCGACTAGCGGGGGAGCCAATGAGCAGTTCTTC.

The J gene is TRBJ2-2, the V gene TRBV6-5; the D gene is possibly TRBD1 (6 bases). CDR3 size: 15 residues. Per germline, CDR1 MNHEY and CDR2 SVGAGI. V lost 1 base, J lost 0 bases, and 6 bases lay in between. CDR3 region: CASSYWDTNTGELFF. CDR3 nucleotide sequence: TGTGCCAGCAGTTACTGGGACACGAACACCGGGGAGCTGTTTTTT.

The chain recombines TRBV5-1 with TRBJ2-2; 10 nucleotides agree with TRBD1. CDR3 length equals 16 residues. Trimming took 4 bases from V and 4 from J; bases not matched to a gene: 7. The germline V gene encodes CDR1 SGHRS and CDR2 YFSETQ. CDR3 in amino acids: CASSHWDRGSTGELFF. CDR3 sequence (DNA): TGCGCCAGCAGCCATTGGGACAGGGGCTCCACCGGGGAGCTGTTTTTT.

This chain connects TRBV6-5 to TRBJ1-5, with D possibly TRBD1 on 5 matching bases. Per the germline V gene, CDR1 is MNHEY and CDR2 is SVGAGI. The ends were cut back, 2 bases at V and 3 bases at J, with 14 bases in the middle. This CDR3 has 16 amino acids. CDR3 sequence reads: CASSYAPPRDNQPQHF. The CDR3 region has the DNA TGTGCCAGCAGTTACGCCCCACCCAGGGACAATCAGCCCCAGCATTTT.

V is TRBV11-3 and J is TRBJ2-1; 9 nucleotides match TRBD2. The CDR3 contains 14 residues. V shed 5 bases, J shed 3 bases, and the junction held 2 bases outside the gene matches. The germline V gene has CDR1 SGHNT and CDR2 YENEEA. CDR3 sequence: CASSRGRGYNEQFF. CDR3 sequence (DNA): TGTGCCAGCAGCCGCGGGAGGGGCTACAATGAGCAGTTCTTC.

The chain has TRBV4-2 and TRBJ1-2; TRBD1 is a possible D gene (5 bases). CDR3 length: 15 residues. The germline V gene encodes CDR1 LGHNA and CDR2 YNFKEQ. Trimming cost V 0 bases and J 6 bases, with 14 bases left between them. The CDR3 protein is CASSQDFGAFNGYTF. In nucleotides, the CDR3 is TGTGCCAGCAGCCAAGATTTCGGGGCCTTCAATGGCTACACCTTC.

The rearrangement uses TRBV7-2 and TRBJ1-1, with 9 bases that match TRBD1. This CDR3 is built from 13 residues. Unmatched junction bases numbered 6, after V lost 7 bases and J lost 6 bases. The germline V gene has CDR1 SGHTA and CDR2 FQGNSA. CDR3 amino acids: CASTSQGASEAFF. In DNA form, the CDR3 reads TGTGCCAGCACCTCACAGGGGGCTTCTGAAGCTTTCTTT.

This chain links TRBV2 with TRBJ2-7; no clear D. The germline CDR1 and CDR2 sequences are SNHLY and FYNNEI. Trimming pared 6 bases from V and 0 bases from J, leaving 9 bases between. The CDR3 is made up of 13 amino acids. CDR3 in amino acids: CASSYTLSYEQYF. The CDR3 nucleotides are TGTGCCAGCAGCTACACTCTCTCCTACGAGCAGTACTTC.

This chain uses TRBV28 with TRBJ1-1; D remains unclear. This CDR3 comprises 14 residues. Trimming took 6 bases from V and 3 from J, leaving 14 bases between them. Germline assignment: CDR1 MDHEN and CDR2 SYDVKM. CDR3 bases: TGTGCCAGCAGGATGGAAGGGTTGGACACTGAAGCTTTCTTT. Amino acids: CASRMEGLDTEAFF. Based on the CDR3 plus reference TRBV28 and TRBJ1-1, the full variable domain is DVKVTQSSRYLVKRTGEKVFLECVQDMDHENMFWYRQDPGLGLRLIYFSYDVKMKEKGDIPEGYSVSREKKERFSLILESASTNQTSMYLCASRMEGLDTEAFFGQGTRLTVV.

A remark on this clone: Other nucleotide sequences from this sample produce the same CDR3. The J gene is TRBJ2-7, the V gene TRBV19, with D perhaps given as TRBD1 or TRBD2 (5 bases each). CDR1 and CDR2 (germline): LNHDA, SQIVND (reference sequence). This CDR3 region has 13 residues. The germline V and J ends were trimmed by 8 bases and 4 bases, with 15 bases remaining between them. The CDR3 region is CASSGQGVYEQYF. CDR3 in DNA: TGTGCCAGTTCGGGGCAGGGAGTATACGAGCAGTACTTC.

This clone is a singleton in its sample. The rearrangement uses TRBV7-8 and TRBJ1-5; unclear D gene. The CDR3 has 15 amino acids. Germline CDR1 is SGHVS and CDR2 is FQNEAQ. Trimming took off 4 bases at V and 1 base at J, with 11 bases between the two ends. The CDR3 loop reads CASSSDGLSNQPQHF. The CDR3 DNA is TGTGCCAGCAGCTCAGATGGGTTAAGCAATCAGCCCCAGCATTTT. Variable domain in full (rest from reference TRBV7-8 and TRBJ1-5): GAGVSQSPRYKVAKRGQDVALRCDPISGHVSLFWYQQALGQGPEFLTYFQNEAQLDKSGLPSDRFFAERPEGSVSTLKIQRTQQEDSAVYLCASSSDGLSNQPQHFGDGTRLSIL.

The chain employs TRBV30 and TRBJ2-1; TRBD2 matches at 9 bases. V lost 0 bases and J lost 10; bases outside the gene matches: 10. Germline loops: CDR1 GTSNPN, CDR2 SVGIG (reference sequence). CDR3 size: 15 residues. The CDR3 DNA sequence: TGTGCCTGGAGTGTGACGAGTAGCGGGAGAGCGGAGCAGTTCTTC. Its protein product is CAWSVTSSGRAEQFF.

CDR3 sequence reads: CAITGGGRTEAFF. The DNA of the CDR3 is TGTGCCATCACCGGGGGGGGGCGAACTGAAGCTTTCTTT. This rearrangement joins TRBV10-3 to TRBJ1-1, with D possibly TRBD1 on 6 matching bases. The V gene's germline CDR1 is ENHRY and CDR2 SYGVKD. V lost 7 bases and J 5 bases, leaving 14 bases between the germline ends. The CDR3 has 13 residues.